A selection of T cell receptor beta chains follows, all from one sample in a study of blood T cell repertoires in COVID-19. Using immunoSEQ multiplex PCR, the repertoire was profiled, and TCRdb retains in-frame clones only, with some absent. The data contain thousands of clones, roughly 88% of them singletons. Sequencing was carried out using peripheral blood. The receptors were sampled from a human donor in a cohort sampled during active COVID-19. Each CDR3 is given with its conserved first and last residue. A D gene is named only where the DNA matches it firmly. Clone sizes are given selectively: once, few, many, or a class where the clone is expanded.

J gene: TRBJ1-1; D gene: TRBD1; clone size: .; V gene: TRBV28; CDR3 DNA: TGTGCCAGCAGTTTTCCAGGGGGCTGGGGCACTGAAGCTTTCTTT; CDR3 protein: CASSFPGGWGTEAFF
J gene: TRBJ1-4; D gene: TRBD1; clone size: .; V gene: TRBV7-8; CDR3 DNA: TGTGCCAGCAGCTTACAGGGGGATGGGGAAAAACTGTTTTTT; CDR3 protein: CASSLQGDGEKLFF
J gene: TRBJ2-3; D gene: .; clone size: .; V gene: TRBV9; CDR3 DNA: TGTGCCAGCAGCGTAGACCGGAGCAGCACAGATACGCAGTATTTT; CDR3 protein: CASSVDRSSTDTQYF
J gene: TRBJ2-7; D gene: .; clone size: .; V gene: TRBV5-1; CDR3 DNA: TGCGCCAGCAGCTTGGCCCAGGGCTACCACGAGCAGTACTTC; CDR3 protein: CASSLAQGYHEQYF
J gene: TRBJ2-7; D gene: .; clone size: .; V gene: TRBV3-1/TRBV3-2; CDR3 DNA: TGTGCCAGCAGCCAATCCAACTACGAGCAGTACTTC; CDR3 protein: CASSQSNYEQYF
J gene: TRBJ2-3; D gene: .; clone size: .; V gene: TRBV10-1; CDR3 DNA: TGCGCCAGCAGTGAGATGACCAAACTATACACAGATACGCAGTATTTT; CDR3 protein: CASSEMTKLYTDTQYF
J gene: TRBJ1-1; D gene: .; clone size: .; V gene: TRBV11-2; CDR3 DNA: TGTGCCAGCAGCTTAGATCCGGGTGCCGACACTGAAGCTTTCTTT; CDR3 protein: CASSLDPGADTEAFF
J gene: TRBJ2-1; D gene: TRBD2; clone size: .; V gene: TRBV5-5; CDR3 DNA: TGTGCCAGCAGCCGAGGGCTAGCGGGAGGGGATGAGCAGTTCTTC; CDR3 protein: CASSRGLAGGDEQFF
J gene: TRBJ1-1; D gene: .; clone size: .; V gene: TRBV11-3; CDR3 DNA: TGTGCCAGCAGCTTTATGGGGGAGGGGAACACTGAAGCTTTCTTT; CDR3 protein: CASSFMGEGNTEAFF
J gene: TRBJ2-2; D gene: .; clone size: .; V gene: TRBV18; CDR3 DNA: TGTGCCAGCTCACCTCGTAGGGGTCCTACGGCCGGGGAGCTGTTTTTT; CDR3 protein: CASSPRRGPTAGELFF
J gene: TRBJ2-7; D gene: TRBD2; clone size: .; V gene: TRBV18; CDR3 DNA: TGTGCCAACTCACCACCGAGGGAACTAGCGAACCTGGGGGGTAGCTACGAGCAGTACTTC; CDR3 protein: CANSPPRELANLGGSYEQYF
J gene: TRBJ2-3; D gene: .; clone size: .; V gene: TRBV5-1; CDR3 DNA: TGCGCCAGCGGACTTGGGGGGTCTAGCACAGATACGCAGTATTTT; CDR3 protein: CASGLGGSSTDTQYF
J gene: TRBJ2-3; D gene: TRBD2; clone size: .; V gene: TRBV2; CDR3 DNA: TGTGCCAGCAGGGCATCTAGCGGGAGGGCAGATACGCAGTATTTT; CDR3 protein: CASRASSGRADTQYF
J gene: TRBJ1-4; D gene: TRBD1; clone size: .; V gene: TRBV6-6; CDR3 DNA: TGTGCCAGCAGTTACCAAACAGGGGCAACTAATGAAAAACTGTTTTTT; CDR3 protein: CASSYQTGATNEKLFF
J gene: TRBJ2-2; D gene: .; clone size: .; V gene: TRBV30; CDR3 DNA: TGTGCCTGGAGCCGGGACTCTCGAGTCGGGGAGCTGTTTTTT; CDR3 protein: CAWSRDSRVGELFF
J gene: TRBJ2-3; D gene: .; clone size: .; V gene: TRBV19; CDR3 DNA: TGTGCCAGTAGTATAGCATCAACAGATACGCAGTATTTT; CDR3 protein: CASSIASTDTQYF
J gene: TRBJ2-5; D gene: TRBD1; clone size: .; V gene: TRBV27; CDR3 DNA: TGTGCCAGCAGTCCAGGGGGTTGGGAGACCCAGTACTTC; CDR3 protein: CASSPGGWETQYF
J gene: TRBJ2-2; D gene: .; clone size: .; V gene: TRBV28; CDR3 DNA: TGTGCCAGCAGTTTTGCAGGGGCGGCGCTGTTTTTT; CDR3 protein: CASSFAGAALFF
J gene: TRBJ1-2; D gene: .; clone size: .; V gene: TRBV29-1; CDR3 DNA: TGCAGCGTTTTCGGACAGTCCCTTGCCTATGGCTACACCTTC; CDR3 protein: CSVFGQSLAYGYTF
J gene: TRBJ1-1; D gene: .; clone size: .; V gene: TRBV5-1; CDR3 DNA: TGCGCCAGCAGCTTGTCACAGAACACTGAAGCTTTCTTT; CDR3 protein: CASSLSQNTEAFF
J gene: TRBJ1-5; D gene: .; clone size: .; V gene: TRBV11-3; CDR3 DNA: TGTGCCAGCAGCTTAGATCACGGTCCATTCCGTCAGCCCCAGCATTTT; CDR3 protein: CASSLDHGPFRQPQHF
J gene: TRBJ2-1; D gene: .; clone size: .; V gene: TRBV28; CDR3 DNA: TGTGCCAGCAGTCCGACTTTTCTGGCCTACAATGAGCAGTTCTTC; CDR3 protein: CASSPTFLAYNEQFF
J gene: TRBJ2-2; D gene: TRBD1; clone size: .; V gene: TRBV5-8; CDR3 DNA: TGTGCCAGCAGCTTTCCCCCCGACAGGGGGACCGGGGAGCTGTTTTTT; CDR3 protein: CASSFPPDRGTGELFF
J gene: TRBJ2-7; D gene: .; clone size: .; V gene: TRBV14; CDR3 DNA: TGTGCCAGCAGCCAAGGACTTCAGAGCTCCTACGAGCAGTACTTC; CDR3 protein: CASSQGLQSSYEQYF
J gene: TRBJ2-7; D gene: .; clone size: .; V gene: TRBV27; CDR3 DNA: TGTGCCAGCAGTTCGCCGGGACTGGGCTCCTACGAGCAGTACTTC; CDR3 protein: CASSSPGLGSYEQYF
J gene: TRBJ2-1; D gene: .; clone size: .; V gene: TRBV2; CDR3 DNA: TGTGCCAGCAGGGAGCAGGGGGGTAATGAGCAGTTCTTC; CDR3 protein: CASREQGGNEQFF
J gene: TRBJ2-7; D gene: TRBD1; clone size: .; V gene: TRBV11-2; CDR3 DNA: TGTGCCAGCAGCTTCGGACAGGGAGACCTTTACGAGCAGTACTTC; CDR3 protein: CASSFGQGDLYEQYF
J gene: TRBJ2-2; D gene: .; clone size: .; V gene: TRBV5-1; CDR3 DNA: TGCGCCAGCCAAGGGAGAGGCACCGGGGAGCTGTTTTTT; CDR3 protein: CASQGRGTGELFF
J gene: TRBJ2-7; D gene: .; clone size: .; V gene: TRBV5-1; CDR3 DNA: TGCGCCAGCAGCATTCGGACTGCAGGCTACGAGCAGTACTTC; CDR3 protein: CASSIRTAGYEQYF
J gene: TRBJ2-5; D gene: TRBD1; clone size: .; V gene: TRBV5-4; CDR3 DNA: TGTGCCAGCAGCTATGACAGGGTTCAAGAGACCCAGTACTTC; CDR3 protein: CASSYDRVQETQYF
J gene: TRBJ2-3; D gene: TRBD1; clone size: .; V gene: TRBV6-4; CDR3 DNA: TGTGCCAGCAGTGAAATCGTCGAGACAGGGGGTTCAGATACGCAGTATTTT; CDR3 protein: CASSEIVETGGSDTQYF
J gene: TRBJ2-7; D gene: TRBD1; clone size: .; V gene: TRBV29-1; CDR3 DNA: TGCAGCGTACTGGACAGGGATTACGAGCAGTACTTC; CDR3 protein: CSVLDRDYEQYF
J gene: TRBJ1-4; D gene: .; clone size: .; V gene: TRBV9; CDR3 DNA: TGTGCCAGCAGCGCGACGGGGAGTGGCCTAAATGAAAAACTGTTTTTT; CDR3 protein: CASSATGSGLNEKLFF
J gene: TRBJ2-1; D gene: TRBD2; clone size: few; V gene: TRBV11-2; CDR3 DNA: TGTGCCAGCAGCTTAAATGGACTAGCAGGCTATGAGCAGTTCTTC; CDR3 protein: CASSLNGLAGYEQFF
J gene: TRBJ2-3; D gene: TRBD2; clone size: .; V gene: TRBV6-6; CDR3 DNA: TGTGCCAGCAGTTACATAGCGGGATACACAGATACGCAGTATTTT; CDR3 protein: CASSYIAGYTDTQYF
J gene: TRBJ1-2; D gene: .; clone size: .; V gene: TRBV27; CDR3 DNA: TGTGCCAGCAGATATGGCAGTAACTATGGCTACACCTTC; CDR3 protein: CASRYGSNYGYTF
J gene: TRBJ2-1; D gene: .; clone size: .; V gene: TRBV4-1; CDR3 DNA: TGCGCCAGCAGCCAAGATCCGGCAGGGAATGAGCAGTTCTTC; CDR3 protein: CASSQDPAGNEQFF
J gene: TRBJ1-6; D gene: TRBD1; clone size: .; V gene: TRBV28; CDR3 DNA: TGTGCCAGCAGACCCCGACAGGGGCGCTCCTATAATTCACCCCTCCACTTT; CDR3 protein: CASRPRQGRSYNSPLHF
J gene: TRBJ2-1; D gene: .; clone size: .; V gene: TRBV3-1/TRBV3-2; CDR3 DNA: TGTGCCAGCAGCCATTTCCAGGGAACTAATGAGCAGTTCTTC; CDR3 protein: CASSHFQGTNEQFF
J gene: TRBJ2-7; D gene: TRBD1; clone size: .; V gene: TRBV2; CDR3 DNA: TGTGCCAGCAGCTGGACAGGGGGGGGCGAGCAGTACTTC; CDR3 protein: CASSWTGGGEQYF
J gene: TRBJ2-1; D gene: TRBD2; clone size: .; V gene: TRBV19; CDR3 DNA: TGTGCCAGTAGTAGAGGACTAGCGGGAGAGTTGTACAATGAGCAGTTCTTC; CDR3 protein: CASSRGLAGELYNEQFF
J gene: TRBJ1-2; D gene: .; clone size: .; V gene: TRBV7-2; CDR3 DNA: TGTGCCAGCAGCTTATTCTTCGTTCGGGGGTCCGGGGACTATGGCTACACCTTC; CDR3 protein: CASSLFFVRGSGDYGYTF
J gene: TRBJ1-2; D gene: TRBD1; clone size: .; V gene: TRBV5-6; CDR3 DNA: TGTGCCAGCAGCTTACAGGGGACTAACTATGGCTACACCTTC; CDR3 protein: CASSLQGTNYGYTF
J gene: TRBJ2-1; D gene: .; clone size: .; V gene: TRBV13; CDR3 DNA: TGTGCCAGCAGCGGATGGCTCTCGGGGAACCACAATGAGCAGTTCTTC; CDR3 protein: CASSGWLSGNHNEQFF
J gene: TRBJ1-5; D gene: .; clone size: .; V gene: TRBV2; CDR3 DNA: TGTGCCAGCAGTGAGGGGTCAGGGTTGTATCAGCCCCAGCATTTT; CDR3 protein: CASSEGSGLYQPQHF
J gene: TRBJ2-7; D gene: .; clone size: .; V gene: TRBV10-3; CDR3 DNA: TGTGCCATCGGAGCGGGACAGGCCCCGCATTCCGTTCTAGAGCAGTACTTC; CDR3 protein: CAIGAGQAPHSVLEQYF
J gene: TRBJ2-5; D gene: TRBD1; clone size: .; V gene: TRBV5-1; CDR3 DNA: TGCGCCAGCAGCAACGGACAGGGCCAAGAGACCCAGTACTTC; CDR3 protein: CASSNGQGQETQYF